This TCR beta chain was found in a study of blood T cell repertoires in COVID-19. Study in general: Collection of acute and convalescent COVID-19 samples took place in the United States, Italy and Spain. The analysed material was cDNA or gDNA that came from T cells, B-cell-depleted T cells, or PBMCs.

Source study methods: Amplification of reference gene primers provided the estimated nucleated cell counts. Profiled with immunoSEQ multiplex PCR; TCRdb holds only in-frame clones, not every one. V and J calls and clone size are as listed in that table; D and trimming were resolved from the DNA. This table has roughly 120,000 clones, 80% to 90% appearing once. The length of the CDR3 is 16 residues. The genes are TRBV21-1 and TRBJ2-3; the table gives TRBD2 as D, unverified against the DNA. TRBV21-1 is termed a pseudogene. This TCR came from a woman aged 45-60 years with active or convalescent COVID-19. Sequencing was performed on peripheral blood. CDR3 sequence: CASSKVSCIVADTQYF. CDR3 DNA sequence: TGTGCCAGCAGCAAAGTATCGTGCATAGTAGCAGATACGCAGTATTTT.